The text below deals with one T cell receptor (beta chain). Its antigen is not known. There are 15 residues in the CDR3. Germline CDR1 and CDR2: MNHEY and SVGEGT. The V gene lost 4 bases and the J gene lost 8 bases, with 18 bases spanning the gap. This specimen belongs to a study of T cells in Graves' hyperthyroidism and ophthalmopathy. Study-level background: At the time of initial diagnosis and before any treatment, peripheral blood was collected. General observations from the study: Median prediction lead before ophthalmopathy onset was around 6.9 months with the model. Ophthalmopathy cases were set apart from stable hyperthyroidism by a 13 V-J model.

What was amplified from RNA transcripts were TCR beta CDR3 regions. Primed by the HTBI set, a first-round RT-PCR was run on the TCR CDR3. TCRdb re-derived calls from the multiplex PCR reads in MiXCR, one entry per CDR3 protein. This sample has more than 450,000 distinct CDR3 sequences, with just under 20% found just once. J is TRBJ2-4 and V is TRBV6-2 or TRBV6-3, with a possible D match to TRBD2 (5 bases). The sequenced sample was blood. The receptor comes from a man aged 40-49 years with Graves' ophthalmopathy. Here the CDR3 reads CASSSREKIRDIQYF. CDR3 in DNA: TGTGCCAGCAGTTCTCGGGAAAAGATAAGGGACATTCAGTACTTC.